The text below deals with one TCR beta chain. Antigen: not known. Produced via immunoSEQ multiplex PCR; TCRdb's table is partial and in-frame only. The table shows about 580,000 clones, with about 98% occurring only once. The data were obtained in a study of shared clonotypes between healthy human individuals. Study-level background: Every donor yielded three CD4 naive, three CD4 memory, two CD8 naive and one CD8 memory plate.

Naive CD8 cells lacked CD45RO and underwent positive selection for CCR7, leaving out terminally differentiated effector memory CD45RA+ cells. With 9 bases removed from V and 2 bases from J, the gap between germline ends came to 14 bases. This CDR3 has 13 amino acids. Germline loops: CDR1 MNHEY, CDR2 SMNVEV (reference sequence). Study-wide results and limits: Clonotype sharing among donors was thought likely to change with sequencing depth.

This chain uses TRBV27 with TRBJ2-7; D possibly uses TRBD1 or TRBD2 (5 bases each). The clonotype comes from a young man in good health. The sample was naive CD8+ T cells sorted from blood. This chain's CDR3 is CASSEGTAYEQYF. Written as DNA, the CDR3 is TGTGCCAGTTCTGAGGGGACGGCCTACGAGCAGTACTTC.